The T cell receptor beta chain described here comes from a study of cytomegalovirus exposure and HLA in healthy donors. Study-wide results and caveats: An analysis that was carried out later associated 17,000 or so TCR beta sequences with HLA alleles at 0.05 false discovery rate. One variant, a missense change in DCLRE1C, was linked in a later analysis to TCR beta V- and J-gene trimming.

Use of 60 Vbeta and 13 Jbeta primers characterized the PCR. Measured with immunoSEQ multiplex PCR; TCRdb has only the in-frame clones, and not every one. The sample gives some 120,000 clones, roughly a tenth of which show up once; 4.6% is in the top ten. V was clipped by 1 base and J by 2 bases; unmatched bases: 5. Germline lookup yields CDR1 LNHNV and CDR2 YYDKDF (reference sequence). This CDR3 is built from 16 residues. Healthy bone marrow donors made up the donors. This clone showed up just a few times. What it binds is not known. This TCR was recovered from a woman between 18 and 30 years old in good health and CMV-seropositive. The J gene is TRBJ2-3, the V gene TRBV15; TRBD2 agrees at 8 bases. The sequenced sample consisted of PBMCs. DNA for the CDR3: TGTGCCACCAGCAGAGGCAGTAGCGGGGACACAGATACGCAGTATTTT. Amino acid sequence: CATSRGSSGDTDTQYF.